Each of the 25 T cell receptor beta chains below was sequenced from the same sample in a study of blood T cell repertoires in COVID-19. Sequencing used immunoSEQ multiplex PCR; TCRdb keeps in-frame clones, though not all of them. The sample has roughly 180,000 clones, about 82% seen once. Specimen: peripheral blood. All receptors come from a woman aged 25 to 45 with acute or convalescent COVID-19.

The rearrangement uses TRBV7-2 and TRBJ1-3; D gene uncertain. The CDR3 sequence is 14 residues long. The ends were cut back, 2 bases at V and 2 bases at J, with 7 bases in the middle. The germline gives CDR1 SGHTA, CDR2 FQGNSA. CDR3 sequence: CASSLSHAGNTIYF. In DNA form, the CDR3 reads TGTGCCAGCAGCTTATCACATGCTGGAAACACCATATATTTT.

For the CDR3, the DNA is TGTGCCAGCACCAAGAGCGAGCGGGGCTACGAGCAGTACTTC. It translates to CASTKSERGYEQYF. The chain employs TRBV28 and TRBJ2-7; 7 nucleotides match TRBD2. From germline, CDR1 is MDHEN and CDR2 SYDVKM. The CDR3 length is 14 residues. V lost 7 bases and J lost 3; bases outside the gene matches: 9.

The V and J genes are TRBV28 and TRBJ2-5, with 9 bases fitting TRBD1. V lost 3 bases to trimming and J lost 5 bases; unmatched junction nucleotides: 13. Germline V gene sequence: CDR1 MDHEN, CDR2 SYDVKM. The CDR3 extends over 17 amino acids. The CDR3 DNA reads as TGTGCCAGCAGTTTGTCATTTTTGGCGGGGACAGGGGAGACCCAGTACTTC. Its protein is CASSLSFLAGTGETQYF.

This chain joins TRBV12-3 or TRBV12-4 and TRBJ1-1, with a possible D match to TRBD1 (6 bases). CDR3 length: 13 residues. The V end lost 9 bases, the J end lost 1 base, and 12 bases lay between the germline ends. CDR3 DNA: TGTGCCAGTCATACGGGACAGAACACTGAAGCTTTCTTT. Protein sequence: CASHTGQNTEAFF.

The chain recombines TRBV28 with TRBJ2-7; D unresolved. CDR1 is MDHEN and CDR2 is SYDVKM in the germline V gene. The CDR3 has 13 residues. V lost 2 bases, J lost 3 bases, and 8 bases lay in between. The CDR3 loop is CASSLGHRYEQYF. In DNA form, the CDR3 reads TGTGCCAGCAGTTTAGGGCACCGCTACGAGCAGTACTTC.

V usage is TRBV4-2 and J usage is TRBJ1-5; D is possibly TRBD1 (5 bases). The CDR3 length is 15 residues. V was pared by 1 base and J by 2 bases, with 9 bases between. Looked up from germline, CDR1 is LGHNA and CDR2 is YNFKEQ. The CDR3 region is CASSQARGGNQPQHF. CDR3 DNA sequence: TGTGCCAGCAGCCAAGCTCGGGGGGGCAATCAGCCCCAGCATTTT.

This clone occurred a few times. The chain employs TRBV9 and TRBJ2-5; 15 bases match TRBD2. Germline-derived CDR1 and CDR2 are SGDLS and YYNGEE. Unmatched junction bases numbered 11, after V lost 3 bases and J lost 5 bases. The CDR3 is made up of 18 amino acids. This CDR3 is CASSGGTSGGRKYETQYF. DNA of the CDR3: TGTGCCAGCAGCGGAGGGACTAGCGGGGGGCGTAAATACGAGACCCAGTACTTC. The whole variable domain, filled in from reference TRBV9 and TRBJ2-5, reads DSGVTQTPKHLITATGQRVTLRCSPRSGDLSVYWYQQSLDQGLQFLIQYYNGEERAKGNILERFSAQQFPDLHSELNLSSLELGDSALYFCASSGGTSGGRKYETQYFGPGTRLLVL.

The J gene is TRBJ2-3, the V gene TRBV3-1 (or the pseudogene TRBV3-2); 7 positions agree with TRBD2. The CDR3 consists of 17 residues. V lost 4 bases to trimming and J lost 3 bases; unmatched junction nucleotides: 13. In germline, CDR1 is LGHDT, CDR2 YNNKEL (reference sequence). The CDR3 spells CASSPERGHPVTDTQYF. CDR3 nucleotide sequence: TGTGCCAGCAGCCCAGAGCGGGGCCACCCCGTGACAGATACGCAGTATTTT.

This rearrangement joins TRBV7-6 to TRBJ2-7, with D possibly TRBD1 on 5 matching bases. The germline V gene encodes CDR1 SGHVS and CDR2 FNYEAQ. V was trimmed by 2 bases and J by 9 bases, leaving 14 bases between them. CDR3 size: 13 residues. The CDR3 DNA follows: TGTGCCAGCAGCTTACATCCCGGGCAGGGGCAGTACTTC. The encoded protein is CASSLHPGQGQYF.

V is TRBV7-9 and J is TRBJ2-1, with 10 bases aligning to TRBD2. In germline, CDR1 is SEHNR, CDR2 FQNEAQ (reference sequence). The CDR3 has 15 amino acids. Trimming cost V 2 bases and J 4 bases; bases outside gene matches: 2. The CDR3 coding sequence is TGTGCCAGCAGCTTAAGCGGGGGGGCTTACAATGAGCAGTTCTTC. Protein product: CASSLSGGAYNEQFF.

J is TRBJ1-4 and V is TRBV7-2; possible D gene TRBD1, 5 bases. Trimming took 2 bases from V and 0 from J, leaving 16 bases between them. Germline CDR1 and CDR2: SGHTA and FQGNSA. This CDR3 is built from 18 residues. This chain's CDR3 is CASSLSGALATTNEKLFF. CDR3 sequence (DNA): TGTGCCAGCAGCTTAAGCGGGGCCTTGGCCACAACTAATGAAAAACTGTTTTTT.

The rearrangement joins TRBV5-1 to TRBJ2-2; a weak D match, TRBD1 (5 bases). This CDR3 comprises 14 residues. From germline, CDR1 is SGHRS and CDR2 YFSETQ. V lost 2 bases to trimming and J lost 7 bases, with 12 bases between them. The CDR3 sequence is CASSFETVLGELFF. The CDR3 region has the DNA TGCGCCAGCAGCTTTGAGACAGTGCTCGGGGAGCTGTTTTTT.

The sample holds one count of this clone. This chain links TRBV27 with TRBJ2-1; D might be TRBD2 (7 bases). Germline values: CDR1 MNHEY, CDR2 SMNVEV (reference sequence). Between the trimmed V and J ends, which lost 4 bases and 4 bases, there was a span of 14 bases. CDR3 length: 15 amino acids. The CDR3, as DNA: TGTGCCAGCAGTTATCAGGGGAGGGATTACAATGAGCAGTTCTTC. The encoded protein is CASSYQGRDYNEQFF.

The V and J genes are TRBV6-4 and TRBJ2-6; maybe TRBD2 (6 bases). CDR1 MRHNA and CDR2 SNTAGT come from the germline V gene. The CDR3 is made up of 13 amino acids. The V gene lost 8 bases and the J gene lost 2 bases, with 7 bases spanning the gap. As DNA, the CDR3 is TGTGCCAGCGGGGAGGCTGGGGCCAACGTCCTGACTTTC. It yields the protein CASGEAGANVLTF.

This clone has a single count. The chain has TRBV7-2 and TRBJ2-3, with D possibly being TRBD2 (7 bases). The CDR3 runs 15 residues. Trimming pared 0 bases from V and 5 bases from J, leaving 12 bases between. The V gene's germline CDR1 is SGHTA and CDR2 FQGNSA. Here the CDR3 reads CASSLAGGAKDTQYF. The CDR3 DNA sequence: TGTGCCAGCAGCTTAGCGGGGGGGGCGAAAGATACGCAGTATTTT.

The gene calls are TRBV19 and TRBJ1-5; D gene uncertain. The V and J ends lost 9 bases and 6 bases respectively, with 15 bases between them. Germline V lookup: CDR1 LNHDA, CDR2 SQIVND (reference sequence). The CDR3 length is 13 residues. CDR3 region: CASTLVGFQPQHF. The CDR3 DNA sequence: TGTGCCAGCACACTGGTGGGCTTTCAGCCCCAGCATTTT.

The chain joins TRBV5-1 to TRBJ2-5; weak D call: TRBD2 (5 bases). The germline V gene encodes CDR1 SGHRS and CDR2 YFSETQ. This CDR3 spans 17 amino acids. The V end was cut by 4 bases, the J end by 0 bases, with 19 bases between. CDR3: CASSVGLWTGNQETQYF. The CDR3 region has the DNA TGCGCCAGCAGCGTTGGCCTTTGGACTGGAAACCAAGAGACCCAGTACTTC.

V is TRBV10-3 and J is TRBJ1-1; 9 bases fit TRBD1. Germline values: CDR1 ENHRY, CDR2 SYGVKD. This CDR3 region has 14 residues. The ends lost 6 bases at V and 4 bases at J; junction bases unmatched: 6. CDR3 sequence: CAIRNRGLGTEAFF. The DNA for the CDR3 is TGTGCCATCAGGAACAGGGGGCTTGGCACTGAAGCTTTCTTT.

The chain's CDR3 is CASSQRVGNTEAFF. The CDR3 DNA reads as TGTGCCAGCAGCCAGAGGGTTGGGAACACTGAAGCTTTCTTT. This chain links TRBV3-1 (or the pseudogene TRBV3-2) with TRBJ1-1; D uncertain. Trimming removed 3 bases at V and 1 base at J, with 9 bases between. CDR1 and CDR2 (germline): LGHDT, YNNKEL (reference sequence). This CDR3 has 14 amino acids.

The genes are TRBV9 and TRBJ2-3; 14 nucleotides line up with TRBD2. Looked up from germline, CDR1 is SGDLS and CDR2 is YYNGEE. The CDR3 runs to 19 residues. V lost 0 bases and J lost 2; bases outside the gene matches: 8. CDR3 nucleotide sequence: TGTGCCAGCAGCGTAGTCCCCGCGACTAGCGGGGGGGCCACAGATACGCAGTATTTT. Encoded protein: CASSVVPATSGGATDTQYF.

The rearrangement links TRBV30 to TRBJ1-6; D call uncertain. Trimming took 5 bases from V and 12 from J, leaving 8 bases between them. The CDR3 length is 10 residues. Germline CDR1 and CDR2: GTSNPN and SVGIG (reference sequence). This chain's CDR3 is CAWGYLPLHF. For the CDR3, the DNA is TGTGCCTGGGGATATTTACCCCTCCACTTT.

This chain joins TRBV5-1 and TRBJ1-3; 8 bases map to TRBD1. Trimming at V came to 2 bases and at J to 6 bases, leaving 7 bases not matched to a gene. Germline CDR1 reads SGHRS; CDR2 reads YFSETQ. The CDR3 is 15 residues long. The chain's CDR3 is CASSLKTGGQNTIYF. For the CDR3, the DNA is TGCGCCAGCAGCTTAAAAACAGGGGGGCAAAACACCATATATTTT.

The CDR3 region is CASRDRSTDTQYF. The CDR3 nucleotides read TGTGCCAGTCGGGACAGAAGCACAGATACGCAGTATTTT. This chain joins TRBV19 and TRBJ2-3; 7 bases match TRBD1. CDR3 length: 13 residues. CDR1 and CDR2 (germline): LNHDA, SQIVND (reference sequence). V was pared by 8 bases and J by 0 bases, with 2 bases of the junction left unmatched.

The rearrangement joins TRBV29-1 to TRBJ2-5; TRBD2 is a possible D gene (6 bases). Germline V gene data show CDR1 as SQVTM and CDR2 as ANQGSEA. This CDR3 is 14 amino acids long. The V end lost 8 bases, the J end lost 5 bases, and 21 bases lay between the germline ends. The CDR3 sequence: CSLQGGGWGETQYF. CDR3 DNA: TGCAGCCTCCAGGGTGGAGGGTGGGGGGAGACCCAGTACTTC.

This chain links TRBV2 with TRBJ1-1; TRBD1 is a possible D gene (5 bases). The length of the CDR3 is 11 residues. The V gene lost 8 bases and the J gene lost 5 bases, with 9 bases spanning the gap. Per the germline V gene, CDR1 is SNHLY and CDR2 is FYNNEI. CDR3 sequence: CASPGGTEAFF. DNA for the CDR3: TGTGCCAGCCCGGGGGGAACTGAAGCTTTCTTT.